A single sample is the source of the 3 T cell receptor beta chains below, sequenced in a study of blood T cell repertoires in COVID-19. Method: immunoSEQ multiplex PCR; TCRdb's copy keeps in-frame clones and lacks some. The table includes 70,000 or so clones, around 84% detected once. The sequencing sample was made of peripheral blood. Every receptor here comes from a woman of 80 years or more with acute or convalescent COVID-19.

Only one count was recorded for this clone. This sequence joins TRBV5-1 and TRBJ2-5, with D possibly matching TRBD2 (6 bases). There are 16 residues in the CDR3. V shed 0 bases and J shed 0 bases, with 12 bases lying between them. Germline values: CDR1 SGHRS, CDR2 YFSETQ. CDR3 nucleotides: TGCGCCAGCAGCTTGGCGCCTAGCGCAAACCAAGAGACCCAGTACTTC. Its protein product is CASSLAPSANQETQYF.

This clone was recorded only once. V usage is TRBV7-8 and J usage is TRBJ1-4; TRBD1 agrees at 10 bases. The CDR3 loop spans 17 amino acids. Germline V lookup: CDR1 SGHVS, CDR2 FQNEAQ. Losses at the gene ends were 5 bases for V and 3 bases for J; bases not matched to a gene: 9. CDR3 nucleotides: TGTGCCAGCAGCGCCCGACAGGGGGCCCTTTCTAATGAAAAACTGTTTTTT. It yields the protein CASSARQGALSNEKLFF.

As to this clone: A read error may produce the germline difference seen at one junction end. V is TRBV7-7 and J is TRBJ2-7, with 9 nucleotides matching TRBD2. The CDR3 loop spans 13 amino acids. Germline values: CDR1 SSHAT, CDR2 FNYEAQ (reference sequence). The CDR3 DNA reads TGTGCTAGCAGCTTATCGACTAGCGGTGAGCAGTACTTC. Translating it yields CASSLSTSGEQYF. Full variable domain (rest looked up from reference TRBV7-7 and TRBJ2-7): GAGVSQSPRYKVTKRGQDVTLRCDPISSHATLYWYQQALGQGPEFLTYFNYEAQPDKSGLPSDRFSAERPEGSISTLTIQRTEQRDSAMYRCASSLSTSGEQYFGPGTRLTVT.